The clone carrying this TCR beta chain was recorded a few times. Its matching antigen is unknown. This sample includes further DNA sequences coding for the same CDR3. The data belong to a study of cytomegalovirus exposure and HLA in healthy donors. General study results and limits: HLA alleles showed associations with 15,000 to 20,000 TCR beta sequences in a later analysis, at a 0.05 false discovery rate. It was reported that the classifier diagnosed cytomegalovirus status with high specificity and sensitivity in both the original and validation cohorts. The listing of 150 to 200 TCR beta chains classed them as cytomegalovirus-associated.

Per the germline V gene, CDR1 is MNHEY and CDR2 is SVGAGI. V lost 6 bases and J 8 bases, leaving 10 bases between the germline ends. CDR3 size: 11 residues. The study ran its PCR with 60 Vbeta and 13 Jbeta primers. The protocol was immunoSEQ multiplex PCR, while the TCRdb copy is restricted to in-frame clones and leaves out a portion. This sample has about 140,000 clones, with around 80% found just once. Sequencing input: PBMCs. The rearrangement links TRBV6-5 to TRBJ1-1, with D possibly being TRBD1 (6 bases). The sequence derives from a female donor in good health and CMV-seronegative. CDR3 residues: CASRTGTEAFF. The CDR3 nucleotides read TGTGCCAGCAGAACCGGGACAGAAGCTTTCTTT.